One and the same sample provided the 29 T cell receptor beta chains below, sequenced in a study of technical replicates of blood from a handful of donors. The assay was immunoSEQ multiplex PCR, and TCRdb's table has in-frame clones only and misses some. The data hold 55,000 to 75,000 clones, with 70% to 90% observed a single time. Specimen: PBMCs. The receptors were sampled from a human donor in good health. Some clones in this sample may be carry-over from other donors' samples.

The chain employs TRBV7-9 and TRBJ1-2; 7 bases map to TRBD1. From germline, CDR1 is SEHNR and CDR2 FQNEAQ (reference sequence). Germline trimming cut 1 base from V and 7 bases from J; bases unmatched to any gene: 6. The CDR3 covers 14 residues. As DNA, the CDR3 is TGTGCCAGCAGCTTAGGACAGGGATCGGTTGGCTACACCTTC. This codes for CASSLGQGSVGYTF.

This clone appeared once. The rearrangement uses TRBV5-1 and TRBJ2-7, with TRBD2 matching over 10 bases. Germline CDR1 reads SGHRS; CDR2 reads YFSETQ. The CDR3 runs 15 residues. The trim removed 7 bases at V and 0 bases at J, leaving 7 bases unmatched. CDR3 residues: CASAGGTSDSYEQYF. DNA for the CDR3: TGCGCCAGCGCGGGCGGGACTAGCGACTCCTACGAGCAGTACTTC.

The chain carries TRBV4-2 and TRBJ2-3, with 9 bases identical to TRBD2. The ends lost 0 bases at V and 4 bases at J; junction bases unmatched: 5. The CDR3 has 16 residues. Germline values: CDR1 LGHNA, CDR2 YNFKEQ. The CDR3, as DNA: TGTGCCAGCAGCCAAGACTGGCGGGGGGGTGCAGATACGCAGTATTTT. Its protein is CASSQDWRGGADTQYF.

This chain connects TRBV4-2 to TRBJ1-2, with TRBD1 matching 10 bases. Losses at the gene ends were 2 bases for V and 8 bases for J; bases not matched to a gene: 8. Per the germline V gene, CDR1 is LGHNA and CDR2 is YNFKEQ. The CDR3 is made up of 15 amino acids. CDR3 DNA: TGTGCCAGCAGCCAATCGGGGACAGGGGAATTCGGCTACACCTTC. Its translation is CASSQSGTGEFGYTF.

V usage is TRBV25-1 and J usage is TRBJ1-5, with TRBD1 matching 7 bases. The V segment lost 6 bases and the J segment 6 bases; nucleotides outside the gene matches: 8. This CDR3 region has 14 residues. In germline, CDR1 is MGHDK, CDR2 SYGVNS. This chain's CDR3 is CASRGRQGGQPQHF. CDR3 nucleotides: TGTGCCAGCAGGGGCCGACAGGGAGGTCAGCCCCAGCATTTT.

V usage is TRBV25-1 and J usage is TRBJ1-1; D is uncertain. Germline V gene sequence: CDR1 MGHDK, CDR2 SYGVNS. Trimming shortened V by 2 bases and J by 0 bases, and 13 bases separated the two germline ends. This CDR3 is 16 amino acids long. The CDR3 region is CASSEDGVLVNTEAFF. The CDR3, as DNA: TGTGCCAGCAGTGAAGACGGGGTATTGGTGAACACTGAAGCTTTCTTT.

The chain is built from TRBV5-6 and TRBJ1-4; 7 bases align to TRBD1. Germline loops: CDR1 SGHDT, CDR2 YYEEEE. The CDR3 runs 15 residues. The ends lost 4 bases at V and 1 base at J; junction bases unmatched: 4. CDR3 coding DNA: TGTGCCAGCAGCGAAACAGGGGTAACTAATGAAAAACTGTTTTTT. Residues: CASSETGVTNEKLFF.

V gene TRBV4-2 combines with J gene TRBJ1-2; the D gene is possibly TRBD1 (5 bases). The CDR3 contains 12 residues. V was cut by 8 bases and J by 2 bases, with 9 bases left in between. Per germline, CDR1 LGHNA and CDR2 YNFKEQ. The DNA of the CDR3 is TGTGCCAGCGGCAGACAGAACTATGGCTACACCTTC. This gives the protein CASGRQNYGYTF.

The V gene is TRBV29-1, the J gene TRBJ1-2; 9 bases are shared with TRBD1. V dropped 3 bases and J dropped 4; count of bases not matched to a gene: 18. CDR3 length: 18 amino acids. The germline V gene has CDR1 SQVTM and CDR2 ANQGSEA. The CDR3, as DNA: TGCAGCGTTGATAAGGGGGTTAACAGGGGGCGTAATGGCTATGGCTACACCTTC. Its translation is CSVDKGVNRGRNGYGYTF.

This clone was observed a single time. The chain couples TRBV4-3 to TRBJ2-2; perhaps TRBD2 as D (6 bases). Deletions cut 9 bases from V and 1 base from J, with 21 bases between. This CDR3 has 17 amino acids. Germline-derived CDR1 and CDR2 are LGHNA and YSLEER. CDR3 sequence reads: CARPAKGNSGNTGELFF. CDR3 DNA: TGCGCCAGACCAGCCAAGGGTAATAGCGGGAACACCGGGGAGCTGTTTTTT.

This chain uses TRBV27 with TRBJ1-1, with TRBD1 matching 10 bases. This CDR3 is built from 13 residues. Trimming at V came to 10 bases and at J to 4 bases, leaving 6 bases not matched to a gene. Per germline, CDR1 MNHEY and CDR2 SMNVEV (reference sequence). CDR3 nucleotide sequence: TGTGCCACCGGGACAGGGGTGGGCACTGAAGCTTTCTTT. It codes for CATGTGVGTEAFF.

The J gene is TRBJ1-3, the V gene TRBV10-2, with 7 bases that match TRBD1. Losses at the gene ends were 5 bases for V and 2 bases for J; bases not matched to a gene: 0. CDR3 length equals 13 residues. Germline-derived CDR1 and CDR2 are WSHSY and SAAADI. CDR3 protein: CASSTGAGNTIYF. The CDR3 nucleotides read TGCGCCAGCAGTACAGGGGCTGGAAACACCATATATTTT.

This clone was observed a handful of times. The V gene is TRBV7-2, the J gene TRBJ1-5, with 9 nucleotides matching TRBD1. The CDR3 runs to 16 residues. The germline CDR1 and CDR2 sequences are SGHTA and FQGNSA. Losses at the gene ends were 5 bases for V and 4 bases for J; bases not matched to a gene: 9. CDR3 sequence reads: CASSLTTGTGNQPQHF. CDR3 DNA sequence: TGTGCCAGCAGCCTTACAACCGGGACAGGGAATCAGCCCCAGCATTTT.

The gene calls are TRBV11-2 and TRBJ2-2, with 7 bases identical to TRBD1. This CDR3 has 13 residues. Germline V gene data show CDR1 as SGHAT and CDR2 as FQNNGV. The V and J ends lost 8 bases and 2 bases, in that order; junction bases with no gene match: 2. CDR3 coding DNA: TGTGCCAGCGGGACAGTCAACACCGGGGAGCTGTTTTTT. It is translated as CASGTVNTGELFF.

J is TRBJ2-7 and V is TRBV20-1; TRBD2 is a possible D gene (6 bases). The CDR3 sequence is 11 residues long. Germline loops: CDR1 DFQATT, CDR2 SNEGSKA (reference sequence). V was clipped by 6 bases and J by 6 bases, with 12 bases between them. DNA of the CDR3: TGCAGTGCCTCCGGGAGATCCGAGCAGTACTTC. It specifies CSASGRSEQYF.

This clone has only a few counts. The V and J genes are TRBV13 and TRBJ2-2; the match to TRBD2 covers 8 bases. Trimming at V came to 3 bases and at J to 4 bases, leaving 7 bases not matched to a gene. The CDR3 has 16 residues. CDR1 and CDR2 (germline): PRHDT, FYEKMQ (reference sequence). CDR3 loop: CASSFTGGPRTGELFF. For the CDR3, the DNA is TGTGCCAGCAGCTTCACGGGGGGGCCTCGCACCGGGGAGCTGTTTTTT.

This chain links TRBV2 with TRBJ1-2; D remains ambiguous. The CDR3 sequence is 15 residues long. CDR1 and CDR2 from the germline V gene are SNHLY and FYNNEI. Trimming removed 8 bases at V and 8 bases at J, with 24 bases between. This chain's CDR3 is CASVSARRLRGGYTF. The CDR3 bases are TGTGCCAGCGTCTCAGCGAGGCGCCTGCGAGGGGGCTACACCTTC.

The rearrangement links TRBV2 to TRBJ2-3, with 7 positions matching TRBD1. Germline-derived CDR1 and CDR2 are SNHLY and FYNNEI. J was trimmed by 1 base and V by 5 bases; bases with no gene match: 0. The CDR3 has 13 residues. The CDR3 DNA reads as TGTGCCAGCAGTACAGGGGGCACAGATACGCAGTATTTT. Protein sequence: CASSTGGTDTQYF.

The V and J genes are TRBV5-1 and TRBJ1-1; perhaps TRBD1 as D (5 bases). The V end lost 3 bases, the J end lost 5 bases, and 14 bases lay between the germline ends. CDR3 size: 14 residues. Germline V gene lookup returns CDR1 SGHRS and CDR2 YFSETQ. The CDR3 region is CASSSGSGSTEAFF. CDR3 nucleotide sequence: TGCGCCAGCAGCTCAGGGTCTGGTTCTACTGAAGCTTTCTTT.

The rearrangement links TRBV18 to TRBJ2-1, with 14 bases that match TRBD2. The CDR3 is made up of 19 amino acids. CDR1 is KGHSH and CDR2 is LQKENI in the germline V gene. V shed 3 bases and J 2 bases; nucleotides not matched to a gene: 9. CDR3 region: CASSPSGTSGGPPYNEQFF. The CDR3 coding sequence is TGTGCCAGCTCACCTTCCGGGACTAGCGGGGGCCCTCCCTACAATGAGCAGTTCTTC.

The chain combines TRBV7-2 with TRBJ2-1, with TRBD2 matching over 11 bases. With 3 bases clipped from V and 6 bases from J, the junction kept 7 bases outside the gene matches. This CDR3 has 16 amino acids. From germline, CDR1 is SGHTA and CDR2 FQGNSA. CDR3 nucleotide sequence: TGTGCCAGCAGCTTTCTACCTAGCGGGAGGCTCAATGAGCAGTTCTTC. This translates into CASSFLPSGRLNEQFF.

The rearrangement links TRBV16 to TRBJ1-2; 11 bases are a match to TRBD1. J was trimmed by 5 bases and V by 4 bases; bases with no gene match: 9. Germline V gene lookup returns CDR1 KGHSY and CDR2 FQNENV. The CDR3 spans 16 residues. In DNA, the CDR3 is TGTGCCAGCAGCCGGTATCAAGGACAGGGGGCTTATGGCTACACCTTC. Its translation is CASSRYQGQGAYGYTF. Complete variable domain (other parts from reference TRBV16 and TRBJ1-2): GEEVAQTPKHLVRGEGQKAKLYCAPIKGHSYVFWYQQVLKNEFKFLISFQNENVFDETGMPKERFSAKCLPNSPCSLEIQATKLEDSAVYFCASSRYQGQGAYGYTFGSGTRLTVV.

The V gene is TRBV7-3, the J gene TRBJ2-1; 11 bases align to TRBD1. This CDR3 is built from 17 residues. The junction had 13 bases not matched to a gene; V was cut back by 6 bases and J by 6 bases. Germline CDR1 is SGHTA and CDR2 is FQGTGA. This CDR3 reads CASSFASRGTGGNEQFF. The CDR3 DNA is TGTGCCAGCAGTTTCGCGAGCCGGGGGACAGGGGGCAATGAGCAGTTCTTC.

This clone turned up a few times. The chain is built from TRBV7-9 and TRBJ1-2; perhaps TRBD1 as D (5 bases). V was cut by 0 bases and J by 8 bases, with 10 bases left in between. CDR1 SEHNR and CDR2 FQNEAQ come from the germline V gene (reference sequence). CDR3 length: 13 amino acids. CDR3 in amino acids: CASSLAAGSGYTF. The CDR3 bases are TGTGCCAGCAGCTTAGCAGCAGGGTCGGGCTACACCTTC.

The rearrangement joins TRBV27 to TRBJ2-1; possibly TRBD2 for D (6 bases). The ends were cut back, 5 bases at V and 5 bases at J, with 13 bases in the middle. The CDR3 sequence is 14 residues long. The germline CDR1 and CDR2 sequences are MNHEY and SMNVEV (reference sequence). The CDR3 sequence is CASSNPRDHNEQFF. The CDR3 DNA follows: TGTGCCAGCAGTAACCCGCGGGACCACAATGAGCAGTTCTTC.

V is TRBV2 and J is TRBJ1-2; D not resolved. The CDR3 is made up of 11 amino acids. With 5 bases removed from V and 2 bases from J, the gap between germline ends came to 3 bases. The V gene's germline CDR1 is SNHLY and CDR2 FYNNEI. The CDR3 nucleotides read TGTGCCAGCAGTCTAAACTATGGCTACACCTTC. Translated, it gives CASSLNYGYTF.

This clone has just one count. The chain carries TRBV7-2 and TRBJ2-7, with D tentatively TRBD2 (6 bases). The CDR3 spans 15 residues. From germline, CDR1 is SGHTA and CDR2 FQGNSA. The V and J ends lost 3 bases and 0 bases respectively, with 12 bases between them. CDR3 loop: CASSFFRGSSYEQYF. Written as DNA, the CDR3 is TGTGCCAGCAGCTTCTTTCGGGGGAGCTCCTACGAGCAGTACTTC. Drawing the rest from reference TRBV7-2 and TRBJ2-7, the complete variable domain is GAGVSQSPSNKVTEKGKDVELRCDPISGHTALYWYRQSLGQGLEFLIYFQGNSAPDKSGLPSDRFSAERTGGSVSTLTIQRTQQEDSAVYLCASSFFRGSSYEQYFGPGTRLTVT.

This chain joins TRBV11-2 and TRBJ1-2, with TRBD1 identical over 9 bases. The CDR3 is made up of 14 amino acids. Trimming at V came to 4 bases and at J to 2 bases, leaving 2 bases not matched to a gene. The V gene's germline CDR1 is SGHAT and CDR2 FQNNGV. DNA of the CDR3: TGTGCCAGCAGCTGGGGGACAGGGAACTATGGCTACACCTTC. This encodes CASSWGTGNYGYTF.

Ten or more counts support this clone. The genes are TRBV6-1 and TRBJ2-1; 7 nucleotides match TRBD1. V was pared by 3 bases and J by 6 bases, with 5 bases of the junction left unmatched. The CDR3 spans 14 residues. From germline, CDR1 is MNHNS and CDR2 SASEGT. The CDR3 region is CASSDGTEINEQFF. The CDR3, as DNA: TGTGCCAGCAGTGACGGGACAGAAATCAATGAGCAGTTCTTC.